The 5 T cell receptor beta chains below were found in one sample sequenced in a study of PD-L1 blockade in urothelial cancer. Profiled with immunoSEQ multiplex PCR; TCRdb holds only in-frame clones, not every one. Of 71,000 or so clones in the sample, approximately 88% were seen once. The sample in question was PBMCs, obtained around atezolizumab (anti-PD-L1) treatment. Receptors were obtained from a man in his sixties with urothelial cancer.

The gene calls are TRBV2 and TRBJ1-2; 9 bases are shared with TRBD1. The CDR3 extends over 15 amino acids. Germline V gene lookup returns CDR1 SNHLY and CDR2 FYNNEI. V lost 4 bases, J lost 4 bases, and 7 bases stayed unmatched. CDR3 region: CASSATGGGSYGYTF. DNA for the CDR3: TGTGCCAGCAGTGCCACAGGGGGCGGGAGCTATGGCTACACCTTC.

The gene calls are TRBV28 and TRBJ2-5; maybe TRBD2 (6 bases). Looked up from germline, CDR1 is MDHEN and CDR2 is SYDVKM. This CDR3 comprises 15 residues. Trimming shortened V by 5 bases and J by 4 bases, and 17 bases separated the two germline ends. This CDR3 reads CASSGRGAEIETQYF. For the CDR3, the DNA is TGTGCCAGCAGTGGCCGCGGGGCGGAAATAGAGACCCAGTACTTC.

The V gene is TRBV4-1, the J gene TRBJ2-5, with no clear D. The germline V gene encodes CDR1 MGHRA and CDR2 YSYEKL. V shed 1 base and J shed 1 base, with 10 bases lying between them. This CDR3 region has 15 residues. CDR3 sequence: CASSQVLSIQETQYF. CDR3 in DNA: TGCGCCAGCAGCCAAGTTTTGTCAATCCAAGAGACCCAGTACTTC.

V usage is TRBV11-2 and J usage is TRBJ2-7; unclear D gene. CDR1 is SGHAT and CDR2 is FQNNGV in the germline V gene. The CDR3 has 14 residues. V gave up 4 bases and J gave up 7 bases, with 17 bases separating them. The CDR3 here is CASSSFGGWREQYF. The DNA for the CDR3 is TGTGCCAGCAGCTCCTTTGGCGGCTGGCGAGAGCAGTACTTC.

The CDR3 loop is CASSNRETGELFF. The CDR3 DNA follows: TGCGCCAGCAGTAACAGGGAAACCGGGGAGCTGTTTTTT. V is TRBV10-1 and J is TRBJ2-2; possible D gene TRBD1, 6 bases. The CDR3 runs to 13 residues. V was cut by 5 bases and J by 5 bases, with 9 bases left in between. Per germline, CDR1 WNHNN and CDR2 SYGVQD (reference sequence).